This record covers a single T cell receptor (beta chain). There is no known antigen for this receptor. It has no much larger one-base neighbor in the sample; base qualities were not kept. CDR1 and CDR2, looked up from the germline V gene (reference sequence), are LNHDA and SQIVND. The CDR3, cysteine through phenylalanine, is 15 amino acids long. Only the CDR3 DNA is retained, 45 bases long and in frame from the first base. V and J lose 2 bases and 0 bases, and a span of 8 bases separates them. These data are taken from a study of CD8 T cells in acute hepatitis C reinfection (dated by TCRdb to about 2021). Some background on the complete study: The study profiled the TCRbeta repertoire of CD8+ T cells specific for the HCV NS3-1073 epitope during acute infection and after viral clearance. A handful of spontaneous resolvers contributed paired acute and follow-up samples. Paper-wide results and their limitations: More than ten public clonotypes were found regardless of outcome, and V04-02/J02-02 was used by one public clonotype. CDR3 sequences shared with other epitopes were rare, and differing sequencing approaches may have limited exact matching. No follow-up repertoires were available for chronically infected subjects, since NS3-1073 specific cells were too rare to be sorted. All groups preferentially used the TRBV04 and TRBV06 gene families, and overrepresentation in the naive pool did not explain this preferential usage. High diversity was observed in NS3-1073 specific repertoires, and no significant differences in diversity were found between acute resolver, follow-up resolver and acute chronic samples. Because bulk sequencing covered only the TCRbeta chain, the alphabeta pairing of the public clonotypes could not be determined.

The FACS-sorted cells had their genomic DNA extracted, and the commercial immunoSEQ service was used to sequence the TCRbeta chains. The paper's data handling went like this. Repertoire data were analyzed with ImmunoSEQ Analyzer software v3.0 and R v3.5.1. Only productive rearrangements were analyzed, because sequences with stop codons or out-of-frame rearrangements were removed. The sequencing provider supplied the metrics for Simpson diversity, Shannon entropy, CDR3 length and nucleotide addition. Clonotypes were categorized by frequency as dominant, sub-dominant, low or lowest abundance, and clonotypes below 0.1% were excluded from most analyses. A CDR3 amino acid clonotype was designated public if detected in at least two subjects at a cumulative frequency of at least 0.5%. The table comes from immuneACCESS by way of TCRdb, which keeps in-frame sequences with V and J called. Part of the clones is missing from these tables; in studies checked, under half for an unresolved V gene and the rest for unknown reasons. V, J and clone size are those of that table, while D and trimming were read from the DNA. The sample table holds approximately 41,000 clones, of which around nine tenths were seen once. Of the sample, 0.5% is held by the ten largest clones.

The time point tag for this specimen amounts to: naive CD8 control sorted from an acute-time-point sample. Enrolled in the Montreal Hepatitis C Cohort (HEPCO) in Canada, the donors were people who inject drugs, and these donors were followed every 3 months. Acute primary HCV infection was defined as a positive HCV RNA or antibody test that came after a negative test within the prior 24 weeks. Cells were surface stained with CD3, CD8 and CD45RO antibodies, and an aqua fixable dye was used to exclude dead cells. Roughly six subjects who developed chronic infection, defined as HCV RNA positivity at 24 weeks, were also included in the cohort. Once thawed from cryostorage, peripheral blood mononuclear cells underwent negative selection via the MACS CD8+ T cell Isolation Kit to obtain CD8+ T cells. A BD FACSAria II cell sorter was used for cell sorting.

This clonotype was sampled from a man younger than 40 with chronic hepatitis C. The chain uses TRBV19 and TRBJ1-5; no D gene is confidently identified. The material sequenced was naive CD8+ T cells from PBMCs. Sample cell subset or site, as interpreted from the label and publication: sorted total naive CD45RO-negative CD8+ T cells. At the DNA level, the sequence is TGTGCCAGTAGTATACGGGAAAATAGCAATCAGCCCCAGCATTTT. This encodes CASSIRENSNQPQHF.